The 14 T cell receptor beta chains in this list originate from one sample, sequenced in a study of T cell responses to AZD1222 COVID-19 vaccine. The repertoire was sequenced with immunoSEQ multiplex PCR; TCRdb's copy has only in-frame clones and lacks some. The table records some 140,000 clones, 90% to 95% of them present only once. Sequenced material: peripheral blood, taken 28 days after the second AZD1222 dose. The receptors were sampled from an adult who received the AZD1222 COVID-19 vaccine.

The chain joins TRBV4-1 to TRBJ2-3, with D hard to call. Germline V gene sequence: CDR1 MGHRA, CDR2 YSYEKL. Between the trimmed V and J ends, which lost 0 bases and 6 bases, there was a span of 10 bases. This CDR3 has 14 residues. The CDR3 DNA sequence: TGCGCCAGCAGCCAAGACTTATGGACGGATACGCAGTATTTT. It translates to CASSQDLWTDTQYF.

The chain has TRBV18 and TRBJ1-2; a possible D gene is TRBD1 (5 bases). Germline V gene sequence: CDR1 KGHSH, CDR2 LQKENI. Between the trimmed V and J ends, which lost 1 base and 8 bases, there was a span of 17 bases. This CDR3 is built from 15 residues. In DNA form, the CDR3 reads TGTGCCAGCTCACCACGTAGGGGAGCAGGATTCGGCTACACCTTC. It is translated as CASSPRRGAGFGYTF.

The chain combines TRBV5-6 with TRBJ2-7; perhaps TRBD2 as D (6 bases). The CDR3 contains 14 residues. V was shortened by 0 bases and J by 3 bases, with 10 bases between the two germline ends. Germline loops: CDR1 SGHDT, CDR2 YYEEEE. The CDR3 is CASSLGGDSYEQYF. The CDR3 DNA follows: TGTGCCAGCAGCTTGGGCGGGGATAGCTACGAGCAGTACTTC.

This chain joins TRBV5-4 and TRBJ1-4, with D perhaps matching TRBD1 (5 bases). Germline V lookup: CDR1 SGHNT, CDR2 YYREEE (reference sequence). With 0 bases removed from V and 4 bases from J, the gap between germline ends came to 13 bases. The CDR3 is made up of 16 amino acids. In nucleotides, the CDR3 is TGTGCCAGCAGCTTGGATCCGGGACGGGGTAATGAAAAACTGTTTTTT. Its protein product is CASSLDPGRGNEKLFF.

The V call is TRBV4-3, the J call TRBJ2-3; D is perhaps TRBD2 (6 bases). Trimming removed 1 base from V and 5 bases from J, with 10 bases in between. Per the germline V gene, CDR1 is LGHNA and CDR2 is YSLEER. The CDR3 covers 14 residues. The CDR3 nucleotides are TGCGCCAGCAGCCAAGTGGAGGGGCAAGATACGCAGTATTTT. Protein sequence: CASSQVEGQDTQYF.

The chain uses TRBV7-2 and TRBJ2-3; 8 bases are a match to TRBD1. There are 14 residues in the CDR3. V shed 1 base, J shed 4 bases, and the junction held 1 base outside the gene matches. CDR1 SGHTA and CDR2 FQGNSA come from the germline V gene. CDR3 coding DNA: TGTGCCAGCAGCTTAGGACAGGGGTCAGATACGCAGTATTTT. Translating it yields CASSLGQGSDTQYF.

V is TRBV19 and J is TRBJ1-1; 9 bases align to TRBD1. CDR1 and CDR2 from the germline V gene are LNHDA and SQIVND (reference sequence). The V and J ends lost 5 bases and 5 bases, in that order; junction bases with no gene match: 9. This CDR3 comprises 15 residues. The CDR3 DNA follows: TGTGCCAGTAGTCACCCCCGACAGGGGGGGACTGAAGCTTTCTTT. This translates into CASSHPRQGGTEAFF.

This chain uses TRBV5-5 with TRBJ1-1, with 7 bases fitting TRBD1. The trim removed 4 bases at V and 5 bases at J, leaving 8 bases unmatched. The CDR3 loop spans 14 amino acids. The germline gives CDR1 SGHKS, CDR2 YYEKEE (reference sequence). CDR3 in DNA: TGTGCCAGCAGCGCGGGACAGTCGAGGACTGAAGCTTTCTTT. Translated: CASSAGQSRTEAFF.

The chain carries TRBV9 and TRBJ2-7; TRBD2 aligns across 9 bases. Losses at the gene ends were 0 bases for V and 6 bases for J; bases not matched to a gene: 4. The CDR3 sequence is 14 residues long. Germline lookup yields CDR1 SGDLS and CDR2 YYNGEE. This chain's CDR3 is CASSVDNSGSEQYF. The CDR3 region has the DNA TGTGCCAGCAGCGTAGACAATAGCGGGAGCGAGCAGTACTTC.

This chain uses TRBV4-1 with TRBJ1-6; 10 positions match TRBD1. The length of the CDR3 is 17 residues. Germline-derived CDR1 and CDR2 are MGHRA and YSYEKL. V was clipped by 1 base and J by 12 bases; unmatched bases: 12. CDR3 coding DNA: TGCGCCAGCAGCCAAGCGGTGGCTAGAGACAGGGGGCGACCCCTCCACTTT. Amino acid sequence: CASSQAVARDRGRPLHF.

The gene calls are TRBV19 and TRBJ1-3; no reliable D call. Between the trimmed V and J ends, which lost 5 bases and 0 bases, there was a span of 11 bases. CDR3 size: 15 residues. Germline CDR1 is LNHDA and CDR2 is SQIVND (reference sequence). The CDR3 nucleotides read TGTGCCAGTAGTGTCAGTAGATTCTCTGGAAACACCATATATTTT. Translated, it gives CASSVSRFSGNTIYF.

The chain combines TRBV6-5 with TRBJ1-2; TRBD1 aligns across 9 bases. CDR1 is MNHEY and CDR2 is SVGAGI in the germline V gene. There are 14 residues in the CDR3. After removal of 5 bases from V and 12 bases from J, the junction contained 13 bases not matched to a gene. As DNA, the CDR3 is TGTGCCAGCAGTAGACGATATGGGACAGGGCAACACACCTTC. This sequence encodes CASSRRYGTGQHTF.

The chain joins TRBV2 to TRBJ2-1; 9 positions match TRBD2. This CDR3 comprises 19 residues. Per the germline V gene, CDR1 is SNHLY and CDR2 is FYNNEI. Trimming took 1 base from V and 7 from J; bases not matched to a gene: 17. CDR3: CASSEGPTTLAGDRNEQFF. In nucleotides, the CDR3 is TGTGCCAGCAGTGAAGGCCCAACTACGTTAGCGGGGGACCGAAATGAGCAGTTCTTC.

The chain links TRBV7-9 to TRBJ2-2; D is ambiguous. The CDR3 consists of 14 residues. Germline V gene data show CDR1 as SEHNR and CDR2 as FQNEAQ (reference sequence). Between the trimmed V and J ends, which lost 1 base and 5 bases, there was a span of 8 bases. CDR3 region: CASSLGPWTGELFF. CDR3 DNA sequence: TGTGCCAGCAGCTTAGGGCCATGGACCGGGGAGCTGTTTTTT.